A selection of T cell receptor beta chains follows, all from one sample in a study of blood T cell repertoires in COVID-19. The assay was immunoSEQ multiplex PCR, and TCRdb's table has in-frame clones only and misses some. The sample lists roughly 100,000 clones; roughly 81% were seen once. Sequencing was carried out using peripheral blood. Source of these receptors: a man aged 80 or over with COVID-19, enrolled during active disease. Both conserved end residues are trimmed from each CDR3. Each record gives: clone size, V gene, CDR3 protein. Not all rows give a size; the values are once, few, many and, for expanded clones, a class.

>-|TRBV30
AWSDNTGAVNTGELF
>-|TRBV27
ASRPQISGANVLT
>-|TRBV7-2
ASSPRGGERAF
>-|TRBV15
ATSRGLAGTKQPQH
>-|TRBV11-2
ASSPGLAGVGNEQF
>-|TRBV5-4
ASSLPGGVREQY
>-|TRBV24-1
ATRGSQGKTYNEQF
>-|TRBV7-9
ASSRTSRDRVSGYT
>-|TRBV4-1
ASSQGPGTTYEQY
>-|TRBV7-9
ASSLVRLGTGGQQPQH
>-|TRBV4-2
ASSQERGRNSYNSPLH
>-|TRBV27
ASSSGTSGTYISGANVLT
>-|TRBV10-3
AISDGTGEQQPQH
>-|TRBV10-1
ASSLAQGTEAF
>-|TRBV6-2/TRBV6-3
ASSTRGQNTGELF
>-|TRBV5-6
ASSLTGGPNNEQF
>-|TRBV28
ASSPRGQGATEAF
>-|TRBV7-6
ASSSVGYEQY
>-|TRBV6-4
ASSETGQGAGRTDTQY
>-|TRBV7-9
ASVQYETQY
>-|TRBV6-1
ASSDAGGETQY
>few|TRBV12-3/TRBV12-4
ASSFELHQPQH
>few|TRBV28
ASSTRGQLNEKLF
>-|TRBV19
ASSTGPPGSPLH
>-|TRBV9
ASSQNTQGLGYT
>-|TRBV11-2
ASSPTGRGAYNEQF
>-|TRBV5-1
ASSGTGWEKLF
>-|TRBV7-2
ASRFDSYSNQPQH
>-|TRBV4-2
ASSQEGQDGNEQF
>-|TRBV11-3
ASSSPSQGSSYEQY
>-|TRBV5-1
ASSLDDRKNLHGYT
>once|TRBV7-6
ASSSVYRGANEKLF
>-|TRBV19
ASSDSVNTEAF
>-|TRBV9
ASSPLSSSSTDTQY
>-|TRBV6-4
ASSLQGFQPQH
>once|TRBV3-1/TRBV3-2
ASSPLAGVSYEQY
>few|TRBV5-1
ASSEPGQIYGYT
>-|TRBV2
ASSSRVSTDTQY
>few|TRBV28
ASSSGQHEQY
>-|TRBV5-4
ASSLGIRDRAEGNYGYT
>-|TRBV6-2/TRBV6-3
ASSYTGTGFLISDTQY
>-|TRBV4-2
ASSPLSGRYQETQY
>-|TRBV11-2
ASSSRTGYETQY
>-|TRBV5-4
ASSSSSGSKNIQY
>-|TRBV10-3
AISDFLGHEAF
>-|TRBV5-1
ASSRQGADAEAF
>-|TRBV6-5
ASNLGPTYEQY
>-|TRBV6-5
ASGGVRINEKLF
>-|TRBV18
ASSPQGQNTEAF
>-|TRBV5-6
ASSPLNYGYT
>-|TRBV19
ASRDRLETQY